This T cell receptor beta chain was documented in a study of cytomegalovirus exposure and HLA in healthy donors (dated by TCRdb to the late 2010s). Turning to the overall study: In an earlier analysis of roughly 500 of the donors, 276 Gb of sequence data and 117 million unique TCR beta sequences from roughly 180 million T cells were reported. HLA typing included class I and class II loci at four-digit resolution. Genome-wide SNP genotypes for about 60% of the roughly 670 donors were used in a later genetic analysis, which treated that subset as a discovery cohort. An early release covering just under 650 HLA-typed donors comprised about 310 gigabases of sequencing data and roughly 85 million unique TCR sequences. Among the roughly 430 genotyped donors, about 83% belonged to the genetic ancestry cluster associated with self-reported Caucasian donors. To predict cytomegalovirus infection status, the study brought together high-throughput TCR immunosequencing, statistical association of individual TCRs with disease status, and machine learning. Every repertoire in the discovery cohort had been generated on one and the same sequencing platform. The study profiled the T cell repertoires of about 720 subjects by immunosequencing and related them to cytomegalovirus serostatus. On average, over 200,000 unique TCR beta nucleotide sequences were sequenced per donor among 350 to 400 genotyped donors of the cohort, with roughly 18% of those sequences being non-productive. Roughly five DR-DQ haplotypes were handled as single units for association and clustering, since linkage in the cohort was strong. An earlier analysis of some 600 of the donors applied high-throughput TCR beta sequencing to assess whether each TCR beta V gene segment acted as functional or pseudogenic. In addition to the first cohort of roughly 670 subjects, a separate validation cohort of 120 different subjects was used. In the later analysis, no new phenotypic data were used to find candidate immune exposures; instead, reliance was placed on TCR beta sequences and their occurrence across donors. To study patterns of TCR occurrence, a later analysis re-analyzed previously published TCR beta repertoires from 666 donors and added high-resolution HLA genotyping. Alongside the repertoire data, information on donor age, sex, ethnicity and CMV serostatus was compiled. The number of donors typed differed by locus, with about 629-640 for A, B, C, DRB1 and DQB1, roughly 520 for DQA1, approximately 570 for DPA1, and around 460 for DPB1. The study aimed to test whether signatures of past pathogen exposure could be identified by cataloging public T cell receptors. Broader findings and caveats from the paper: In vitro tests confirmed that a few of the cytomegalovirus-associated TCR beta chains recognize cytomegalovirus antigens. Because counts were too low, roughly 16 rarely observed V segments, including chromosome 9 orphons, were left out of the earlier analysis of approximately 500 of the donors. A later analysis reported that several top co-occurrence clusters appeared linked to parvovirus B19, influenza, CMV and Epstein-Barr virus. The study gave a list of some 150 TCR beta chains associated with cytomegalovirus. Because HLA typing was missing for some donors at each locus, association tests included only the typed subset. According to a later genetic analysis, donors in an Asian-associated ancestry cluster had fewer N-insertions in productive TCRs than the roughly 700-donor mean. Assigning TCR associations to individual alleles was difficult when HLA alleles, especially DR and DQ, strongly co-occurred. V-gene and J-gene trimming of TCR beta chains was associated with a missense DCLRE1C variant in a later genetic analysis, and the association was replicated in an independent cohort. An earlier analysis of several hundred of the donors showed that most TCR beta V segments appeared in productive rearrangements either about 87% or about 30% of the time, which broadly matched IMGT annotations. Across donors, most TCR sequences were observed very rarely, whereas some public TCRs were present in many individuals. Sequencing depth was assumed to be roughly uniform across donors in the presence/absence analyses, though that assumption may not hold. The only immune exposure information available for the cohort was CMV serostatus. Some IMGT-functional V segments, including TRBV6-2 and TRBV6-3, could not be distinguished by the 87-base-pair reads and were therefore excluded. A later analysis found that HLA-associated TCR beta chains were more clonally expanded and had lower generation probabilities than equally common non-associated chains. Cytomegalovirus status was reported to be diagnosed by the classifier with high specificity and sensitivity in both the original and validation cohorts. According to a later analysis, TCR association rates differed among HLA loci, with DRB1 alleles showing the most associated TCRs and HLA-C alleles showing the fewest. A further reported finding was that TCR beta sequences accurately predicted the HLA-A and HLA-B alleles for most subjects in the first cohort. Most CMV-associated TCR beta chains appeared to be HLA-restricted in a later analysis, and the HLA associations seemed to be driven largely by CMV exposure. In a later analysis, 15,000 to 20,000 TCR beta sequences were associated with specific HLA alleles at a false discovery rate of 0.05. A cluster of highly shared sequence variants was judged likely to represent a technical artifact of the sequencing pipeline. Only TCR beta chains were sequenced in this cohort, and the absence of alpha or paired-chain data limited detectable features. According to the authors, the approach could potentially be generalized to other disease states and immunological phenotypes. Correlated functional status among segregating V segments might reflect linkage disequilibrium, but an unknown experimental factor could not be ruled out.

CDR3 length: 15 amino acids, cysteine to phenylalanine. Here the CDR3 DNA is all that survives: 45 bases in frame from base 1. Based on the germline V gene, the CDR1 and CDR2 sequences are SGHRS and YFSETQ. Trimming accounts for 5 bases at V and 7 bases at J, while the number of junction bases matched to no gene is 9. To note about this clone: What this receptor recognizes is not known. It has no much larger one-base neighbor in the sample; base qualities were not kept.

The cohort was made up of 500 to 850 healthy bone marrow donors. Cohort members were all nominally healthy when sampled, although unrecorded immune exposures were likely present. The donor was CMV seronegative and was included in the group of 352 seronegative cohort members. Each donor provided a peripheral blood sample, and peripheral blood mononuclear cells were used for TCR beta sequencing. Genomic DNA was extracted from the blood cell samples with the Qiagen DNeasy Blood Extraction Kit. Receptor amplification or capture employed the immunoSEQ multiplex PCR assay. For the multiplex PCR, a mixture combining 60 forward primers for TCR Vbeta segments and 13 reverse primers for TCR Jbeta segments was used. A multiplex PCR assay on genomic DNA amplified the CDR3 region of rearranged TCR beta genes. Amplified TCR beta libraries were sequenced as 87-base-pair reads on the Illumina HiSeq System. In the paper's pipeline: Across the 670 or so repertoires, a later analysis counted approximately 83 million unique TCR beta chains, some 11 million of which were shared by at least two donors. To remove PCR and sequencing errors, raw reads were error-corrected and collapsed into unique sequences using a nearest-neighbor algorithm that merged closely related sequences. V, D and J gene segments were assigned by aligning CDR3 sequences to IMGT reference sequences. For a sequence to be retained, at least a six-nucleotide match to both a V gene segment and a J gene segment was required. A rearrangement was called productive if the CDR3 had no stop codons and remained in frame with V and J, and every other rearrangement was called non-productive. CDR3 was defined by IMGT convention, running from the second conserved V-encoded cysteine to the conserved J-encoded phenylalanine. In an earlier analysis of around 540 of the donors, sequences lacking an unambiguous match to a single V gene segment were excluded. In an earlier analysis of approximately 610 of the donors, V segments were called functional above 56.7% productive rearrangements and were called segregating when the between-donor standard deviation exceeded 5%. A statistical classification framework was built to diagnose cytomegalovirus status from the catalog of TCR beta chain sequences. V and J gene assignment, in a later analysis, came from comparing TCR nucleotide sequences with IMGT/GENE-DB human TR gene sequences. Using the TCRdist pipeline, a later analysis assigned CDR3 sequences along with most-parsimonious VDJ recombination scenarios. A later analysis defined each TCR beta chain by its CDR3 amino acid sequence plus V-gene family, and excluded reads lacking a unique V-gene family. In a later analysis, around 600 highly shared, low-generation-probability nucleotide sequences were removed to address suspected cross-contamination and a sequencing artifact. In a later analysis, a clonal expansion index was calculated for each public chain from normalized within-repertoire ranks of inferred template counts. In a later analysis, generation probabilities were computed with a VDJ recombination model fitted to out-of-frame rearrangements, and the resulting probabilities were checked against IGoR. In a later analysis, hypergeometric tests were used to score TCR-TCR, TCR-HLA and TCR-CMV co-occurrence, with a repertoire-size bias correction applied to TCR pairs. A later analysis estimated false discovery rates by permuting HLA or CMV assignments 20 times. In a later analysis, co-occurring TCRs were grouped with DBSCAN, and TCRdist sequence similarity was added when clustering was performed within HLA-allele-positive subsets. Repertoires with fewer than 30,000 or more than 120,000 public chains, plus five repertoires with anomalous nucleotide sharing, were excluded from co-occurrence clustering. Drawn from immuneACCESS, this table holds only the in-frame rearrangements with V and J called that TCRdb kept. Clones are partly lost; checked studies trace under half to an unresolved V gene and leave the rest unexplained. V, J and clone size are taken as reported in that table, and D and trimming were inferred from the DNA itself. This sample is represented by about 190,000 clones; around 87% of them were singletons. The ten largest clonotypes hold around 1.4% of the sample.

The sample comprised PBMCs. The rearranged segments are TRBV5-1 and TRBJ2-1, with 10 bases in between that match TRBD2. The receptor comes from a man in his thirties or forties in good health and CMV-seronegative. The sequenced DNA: TGCGCCAGCAGGAGGGAACTAGCGGGAAAAAATGAGCAGTTCTTC. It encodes CASRRELAGKNEQFF.